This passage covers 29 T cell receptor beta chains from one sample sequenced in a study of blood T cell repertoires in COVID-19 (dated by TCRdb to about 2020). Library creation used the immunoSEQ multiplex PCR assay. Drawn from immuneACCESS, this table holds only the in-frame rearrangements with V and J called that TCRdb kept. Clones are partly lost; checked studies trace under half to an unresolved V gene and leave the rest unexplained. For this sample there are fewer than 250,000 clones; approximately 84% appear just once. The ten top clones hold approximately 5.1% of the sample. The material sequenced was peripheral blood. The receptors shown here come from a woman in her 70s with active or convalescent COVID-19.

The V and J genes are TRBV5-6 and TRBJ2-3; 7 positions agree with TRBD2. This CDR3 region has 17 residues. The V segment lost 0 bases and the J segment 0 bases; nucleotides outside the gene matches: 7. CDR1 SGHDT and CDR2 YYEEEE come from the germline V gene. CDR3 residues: CASSLDGFSGSTDTQYF. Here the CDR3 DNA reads TGTGCCAGCAGCTTGGATGGATTTAGCGGGAGCACAGATACGCAGTATTTT.

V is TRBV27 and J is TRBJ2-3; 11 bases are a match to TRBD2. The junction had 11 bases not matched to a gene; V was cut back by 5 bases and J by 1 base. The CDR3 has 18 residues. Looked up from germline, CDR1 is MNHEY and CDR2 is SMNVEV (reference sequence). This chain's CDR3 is CASSPYRTSGLGTDTQYF. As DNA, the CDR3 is TGTGCCAGCAGTCCATACCGGACTAGCGGGTTGGGCACAGATACGCAGTATTTT.

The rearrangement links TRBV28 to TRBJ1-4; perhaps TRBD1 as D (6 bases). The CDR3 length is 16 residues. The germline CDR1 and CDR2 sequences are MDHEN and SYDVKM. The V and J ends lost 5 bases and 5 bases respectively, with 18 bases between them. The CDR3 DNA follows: TGTGCCAGCAGTCCACCCGTAAGGGGGAAGAATGAAAAACTGTTTTTT. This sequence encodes CASSPPVRGKNEKLFF.

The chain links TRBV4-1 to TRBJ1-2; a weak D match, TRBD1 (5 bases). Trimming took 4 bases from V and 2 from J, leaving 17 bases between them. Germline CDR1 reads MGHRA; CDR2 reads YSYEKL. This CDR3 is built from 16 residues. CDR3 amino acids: CASSPLLGGANYGYTF. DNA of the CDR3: TGCGCCAGCAGCCCCTTACTGGGAGGGGCCAACTATGGCTACACCTTC.

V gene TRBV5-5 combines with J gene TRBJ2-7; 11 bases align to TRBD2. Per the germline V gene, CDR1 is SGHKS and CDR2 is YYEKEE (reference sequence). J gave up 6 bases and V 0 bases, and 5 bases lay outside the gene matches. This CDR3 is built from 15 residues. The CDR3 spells CASSLGTSGLIEQYF. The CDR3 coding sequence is TGTGCCAGCAGCTTGGGGACTAGCGGGTTGATCGAGCAGTACTTC.

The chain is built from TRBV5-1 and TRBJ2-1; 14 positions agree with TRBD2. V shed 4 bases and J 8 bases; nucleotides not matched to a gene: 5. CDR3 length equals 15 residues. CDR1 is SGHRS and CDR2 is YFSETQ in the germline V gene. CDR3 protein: CASSGTSGSFDEQFF. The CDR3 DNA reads TGCGCCAGCAGCGGGACTAGCGGGAGTTTCGATGAGCAGTTCTTC.

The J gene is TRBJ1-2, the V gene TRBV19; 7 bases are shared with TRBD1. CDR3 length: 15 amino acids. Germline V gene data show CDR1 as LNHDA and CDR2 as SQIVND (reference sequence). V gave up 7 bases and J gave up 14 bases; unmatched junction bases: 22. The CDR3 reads CASITTKWTGSDLTF. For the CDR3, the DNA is TGTGCCAGTATCACGACAAAATGGACAGGCTCAGATTTAACCTTC.

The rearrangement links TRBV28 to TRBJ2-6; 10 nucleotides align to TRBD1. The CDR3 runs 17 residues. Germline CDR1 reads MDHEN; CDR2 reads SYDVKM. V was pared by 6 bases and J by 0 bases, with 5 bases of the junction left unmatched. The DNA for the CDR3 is TGTGCCAGCAGATCCGGGACAGGGGACTCTGGGGCCAACGTCCTGACTTTC. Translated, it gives CASRSGTGDSGANVLTF.

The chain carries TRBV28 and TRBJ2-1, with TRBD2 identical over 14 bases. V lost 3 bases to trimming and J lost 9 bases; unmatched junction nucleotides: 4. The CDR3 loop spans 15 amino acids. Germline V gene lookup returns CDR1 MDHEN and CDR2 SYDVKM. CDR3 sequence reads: CASSLGTSGRVEQFF. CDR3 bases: TGTGCCAGCAGTTTGGGGACTAGCGGGAGAGTTGAGCAGTTCTTC. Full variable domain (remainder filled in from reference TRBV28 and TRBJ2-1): DVKVTQSSRYLVKRTGEKVFLECVQDMDHENMFWYRQDPGLGLRLIYFSYDVKMKEKGDIPEGYSVSREKKERFSLILESASTNQTSMYLCASSLGTSGRVEQFFGPGTRLTVL.

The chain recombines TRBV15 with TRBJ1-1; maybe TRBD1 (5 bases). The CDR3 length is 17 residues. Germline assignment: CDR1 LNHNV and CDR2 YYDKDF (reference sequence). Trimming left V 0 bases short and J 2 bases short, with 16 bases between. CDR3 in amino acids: CATSRDLGAGLNTEAFF. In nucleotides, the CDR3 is TGTGCCACCAGCAGAGATCTAGGGGCAGGGTTAAACACTGAAGCTTTCTTT. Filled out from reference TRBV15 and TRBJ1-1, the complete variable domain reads DAMVIQNPRYQVTQFGKPVTLSCSQTLNHNVMYWYQQKSSQAPKLLFHYYDKDFNNEADTPDNFQSRRPNTSFCFLDIRSPGLGDTAMYLCATSRDLGAGLNTEAFFGQGTRLTVV.

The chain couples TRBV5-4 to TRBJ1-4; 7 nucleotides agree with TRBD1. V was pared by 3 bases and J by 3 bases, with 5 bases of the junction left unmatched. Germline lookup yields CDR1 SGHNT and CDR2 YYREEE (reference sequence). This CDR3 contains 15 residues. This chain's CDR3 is CASSSQGSPNEKLFF. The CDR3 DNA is TGTGCCAGCAGCTCACAGGGGTCTCCTAATGAAAAACTGTTTTTT.

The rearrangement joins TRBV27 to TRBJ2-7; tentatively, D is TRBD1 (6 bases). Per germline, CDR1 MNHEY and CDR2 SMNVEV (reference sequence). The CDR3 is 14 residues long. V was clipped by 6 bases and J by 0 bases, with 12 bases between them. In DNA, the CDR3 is TGTGCCAGCAGCGTAGACAGGAGCTCCTACGAGCAGTACTTC. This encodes CASSVDRSSYEQYF.

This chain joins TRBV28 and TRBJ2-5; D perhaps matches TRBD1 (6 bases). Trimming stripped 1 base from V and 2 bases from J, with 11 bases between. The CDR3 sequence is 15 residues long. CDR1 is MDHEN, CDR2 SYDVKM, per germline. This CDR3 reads CASSLLVRGQETQYF. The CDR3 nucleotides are TGTGCCAGCAGTTTATTGGTCAGGGGACAAGAGACCCAGTACTTC.

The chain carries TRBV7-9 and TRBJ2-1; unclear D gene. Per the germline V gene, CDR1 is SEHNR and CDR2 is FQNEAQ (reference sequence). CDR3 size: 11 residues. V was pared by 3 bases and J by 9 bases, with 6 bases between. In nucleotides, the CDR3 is TGTGCCAGCAGCTTTAACATTGAGCAGTTCTTC. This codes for CASSFNIEQFF.

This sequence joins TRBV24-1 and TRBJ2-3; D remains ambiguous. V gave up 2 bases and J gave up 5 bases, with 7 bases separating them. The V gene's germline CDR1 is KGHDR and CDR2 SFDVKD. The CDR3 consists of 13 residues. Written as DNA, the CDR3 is TGTGCCACCAGTGATTCCTCTGTAGATACGCAGTATTTT. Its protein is CATSDSSVDTQYF.

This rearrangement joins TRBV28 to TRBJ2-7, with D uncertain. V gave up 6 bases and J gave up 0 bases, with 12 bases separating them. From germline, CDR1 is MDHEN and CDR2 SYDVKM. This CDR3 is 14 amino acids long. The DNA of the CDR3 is TGTGCCAGCAGCCTAGTGAAGAGCTCCTACGAGCAGTACTTC. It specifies CASSLVKSSYEQYF.

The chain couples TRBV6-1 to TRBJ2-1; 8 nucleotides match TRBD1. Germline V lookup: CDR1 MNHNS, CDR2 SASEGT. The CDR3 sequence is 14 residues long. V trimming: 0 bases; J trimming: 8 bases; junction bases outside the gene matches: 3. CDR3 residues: CASSEAQGADEQFF. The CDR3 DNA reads TGTGCCAGCAGTGAAGCGCAGGGGGCCGATGAGCAGTTCTTC.

The CDR3: CATSVGGRVTDTQYF. The CDR3 nucleotides read TGTGCCACCAGTGTGGGGGGGCGAGTCACAGATACGCAGTATTTT. This rearrangement joins TRBV24-1 to TRBJ2-3; D might be TRBD2 (7 bases). The V end lost 5 bases, the J end lost 2 bases, and 13 bases lay between the germline ends. The germline gives CDR1 KGHDR, CDR2 SFDVKD. CDR3 size: 15 residues.

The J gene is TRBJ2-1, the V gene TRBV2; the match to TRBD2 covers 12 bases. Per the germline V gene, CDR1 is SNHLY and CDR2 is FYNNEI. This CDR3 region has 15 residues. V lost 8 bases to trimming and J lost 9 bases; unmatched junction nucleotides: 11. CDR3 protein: CASRRTSGNVGEQFF. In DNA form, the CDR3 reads TGTGCCAGCCGTAGGACTAGCGGGAATGTAGGTGAGCAGTTCTTC.

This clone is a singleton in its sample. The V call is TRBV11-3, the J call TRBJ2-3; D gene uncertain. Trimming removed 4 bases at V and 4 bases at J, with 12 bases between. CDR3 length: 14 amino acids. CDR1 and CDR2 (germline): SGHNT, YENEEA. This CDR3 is CASSSGSTADTQYF. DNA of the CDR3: TGTGCCAGCAGCTCCGGGTCCACCGCAGATACGCAGTATTTT.

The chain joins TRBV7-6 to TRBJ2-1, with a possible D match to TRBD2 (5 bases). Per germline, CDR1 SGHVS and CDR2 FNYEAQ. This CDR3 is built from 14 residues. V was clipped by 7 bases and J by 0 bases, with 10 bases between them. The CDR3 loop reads CASKAETSYNEQFF. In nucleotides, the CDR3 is TGTGCCAGCAAAGCGGAAACCTCCTACAATGAGCAGTTCTTC.

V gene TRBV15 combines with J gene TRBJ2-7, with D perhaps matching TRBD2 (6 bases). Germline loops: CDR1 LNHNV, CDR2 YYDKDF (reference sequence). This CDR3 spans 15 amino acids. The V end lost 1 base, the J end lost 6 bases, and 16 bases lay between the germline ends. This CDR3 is CATSRGRRELSEQYF. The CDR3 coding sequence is TGTGCCACCAGCAGAGGTCGTCGGGAGCTCTCCGAGCAGTACTTC.

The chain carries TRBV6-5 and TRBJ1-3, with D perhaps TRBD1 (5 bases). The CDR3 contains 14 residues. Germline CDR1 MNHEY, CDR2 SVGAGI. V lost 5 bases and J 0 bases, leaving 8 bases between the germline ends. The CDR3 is CASSKGRSGNTIYF. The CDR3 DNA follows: TGTGCCAGCAGTAAGGGGCGCTCTGGAAACACCATATATTTT.

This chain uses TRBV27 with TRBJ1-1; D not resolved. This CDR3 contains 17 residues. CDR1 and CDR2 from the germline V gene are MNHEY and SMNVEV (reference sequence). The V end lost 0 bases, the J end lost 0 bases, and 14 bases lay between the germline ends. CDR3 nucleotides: TGTGCCAGCAGTTTATCAACGAGGAGATTTATGAACACTGAAGCTTTCTTT. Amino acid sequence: CASSLSTRRFMNTEAFF.

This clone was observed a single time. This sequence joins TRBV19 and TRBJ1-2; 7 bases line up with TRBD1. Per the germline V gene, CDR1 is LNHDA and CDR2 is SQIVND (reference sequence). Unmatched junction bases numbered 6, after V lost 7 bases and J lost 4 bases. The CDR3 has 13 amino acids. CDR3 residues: CASKPGQIYGYTF. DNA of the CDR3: TGTGCCAGTAAACCGGGACAGATCTATGGCTACACCTTC.

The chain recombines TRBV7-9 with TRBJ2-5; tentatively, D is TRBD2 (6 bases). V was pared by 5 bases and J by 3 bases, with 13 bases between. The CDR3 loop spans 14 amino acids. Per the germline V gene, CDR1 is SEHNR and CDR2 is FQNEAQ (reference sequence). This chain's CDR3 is CASSRSGLKETQYF. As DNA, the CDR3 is TGTGCCAGCAGCAGGTCGGGACTCAAAGAGACCCAGTACTTC.

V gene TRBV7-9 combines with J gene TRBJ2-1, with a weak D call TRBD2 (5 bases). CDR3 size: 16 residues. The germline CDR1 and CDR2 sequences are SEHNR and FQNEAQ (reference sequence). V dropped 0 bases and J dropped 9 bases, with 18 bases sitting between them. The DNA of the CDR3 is TGTGCCAGCAGCTTAGCCCTAGCCCAGAGTCGGGGTGAGCAGTTCTTC. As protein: CASSLALAQSRGEQFF. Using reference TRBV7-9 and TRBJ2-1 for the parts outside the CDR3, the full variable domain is DTGVSQNPRHKITKRGQNVTFRCDPISEHNRLYWYRQTLGQGPEFLTYFQNEAQLEKSRLLSDRFSAERPKGSFSTLEIQRTEQGDSAMYLCASSLALAQSRGEQFFGPGTRLTVL.

The CDR3 DNA is TGTGCCAGCAGCTTAGAGAGGCGGGGACAGCCCCAGCATTTT. Protein: CASSLERRGQPQHF. V usage is TRBV7-2 and J usage is TRBJ1-5; D not resolved. V was pared by 1 base and J by 7 bases, with 11 bases between. CDR1 is SGHTA and CDR2 is FQGNSA in the germline V gene. The CDR3 is made up of 14 amino acids.

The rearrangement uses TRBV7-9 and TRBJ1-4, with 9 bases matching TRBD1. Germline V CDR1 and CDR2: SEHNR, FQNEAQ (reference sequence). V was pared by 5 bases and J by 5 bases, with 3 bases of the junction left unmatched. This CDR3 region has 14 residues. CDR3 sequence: CASSPGTGNEKLFF. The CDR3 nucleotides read TGTGCCAGCAGCCCCGGGACAGGGAATGAAAAACTGTTTTTT.